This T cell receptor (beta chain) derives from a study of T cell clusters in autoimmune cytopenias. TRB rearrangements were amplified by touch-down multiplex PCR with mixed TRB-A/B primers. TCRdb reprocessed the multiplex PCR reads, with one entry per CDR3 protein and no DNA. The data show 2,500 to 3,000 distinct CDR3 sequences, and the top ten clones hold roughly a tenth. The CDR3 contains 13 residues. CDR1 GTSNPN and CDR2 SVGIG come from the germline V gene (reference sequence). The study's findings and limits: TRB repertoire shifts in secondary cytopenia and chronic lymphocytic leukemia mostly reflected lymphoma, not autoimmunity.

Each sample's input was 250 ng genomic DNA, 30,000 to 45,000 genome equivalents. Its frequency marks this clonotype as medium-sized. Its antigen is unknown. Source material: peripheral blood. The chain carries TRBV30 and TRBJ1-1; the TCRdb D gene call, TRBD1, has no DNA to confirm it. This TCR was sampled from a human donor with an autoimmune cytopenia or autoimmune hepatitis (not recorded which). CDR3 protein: CAWSDQGSTEAFF.